This T cell receptor (beta chain) originates from a study of T cell responses to AZD1222 COVID-19 vaccine. Broader study findings: Repertoires in all cases were sampled only once the peak T cell response had passed. Dominant CD4 TCR responses targeted spike regions 160-218 and 743-854. In a largely white British group with more females than males, clonal diversity was possibly underestimated.

Points on this clone: Its antigen is not identified.

Assay used: immunoSEQ multiplex PCR; TCRdb lists only in-frame clones, some missing. The sample lists 120,000 or so clones; 70% to 90% were seen once. Trimming took 5 bases from V and 7 from J, leaving 18 bases between them. Germline V lookup: CDR1 SGHNT, CDR2 YENEEA. There are 16 residues in the CDR3. This TCR was sampled from an adult who received the AZD1222 COVID-19 vaccine. The J gene is TRBJ1-6, the V gene TRBV11-3; D might be TRBD1 (5 bases). The source material was peripheral blood, sampled 28 days after the second AZD1222 dose. CDR3 region: CASSTSGTLGNSPLHF. CDR3 DNA sequence: TGTGCCAGCAGCACCTCCGGGACTTTGGGGAATTCACCCCTCCACTTT.